The 17 T cell receptor beta chains presented below share a single source sample, sequenced in a study of T cells after yellow fever vaccination. Each CDR3 protein is one row after TCRdb ran MiXCR on the 5' RACE reads. The data contain about 340,000 distinct CDR3 sequences, under 15% of them singletons. Sequenced material: CD4+ T cells sorted from PBMCs, taken 15 days after the yellow fever booster vaccination. The origin of the receptors is a man younger than 35 who received the YFV17D yellow fever vaccine.

This clonotype turned up a few times. The chain links TRBV6-1 to TRBJ2-7; 9 bases are a match to TRBD1. Germline V lookup: CDR1 MNHNS, CDR2 SASEGT. The V and J ends lost 2 bases and 9 bases, in that order; junction bases with no gene match: 8. This CDR3 is 14 amino acids long. CDR3 bases: TGTGCCAGCAGTGAATCCGGGACAGGGTCTGCGCAGTACGTC. Translation: CASSESGTGSAQYV.

This clonotype has more than one count but fewer than ten. The chain has TRBV6-5 and TRBJ1-6, with TRBD1 identical over 10 bases. Looked up from germline, CDR1 is MNHEY and CDR2 is SVGAGI. The V gene end was trimmed by 2 bases and the J gene end by 9 bases; junction bases not matched to a gene: 10. The CDR3 spans 17 residues. CDR3: CASSYPRTGGSVSPLHF. CDR3 DNA: TGTGCCAGCAGTTACCCCCGGACAGGGGGATCGGTTTCACCCCTCCACTTT.

This clonotype was found a few times. The chain recombines TRBV5-1 with TRBJ1-2; tentatively, D is TRBD1 (5 bases). Germline V gives CDR1 SGHRS, CDR2 YFSETQ. V lost 2 bases and J lost 4, with 12 bases in between. This CDR3 is 14 amino acids long. CDR3 coding DNA: TGCGCCAGCAGCTTCAACGGGCAGGGCTATGGCTACACCTTC. This translates into CASSFNGQGYGYTF.

This clonotype was counted between two and nine times. The genes are TRBV7-9 and TRBJ1-3; D is uncertain. This CDR3 is built from 14 residues. Trimming shortened V by 1 base and J by 3 bases, and 7 bases separated the two germline ends. Germline V gene sequence: CDR1 SEHNR, CDR2 FQNEAQ (reference sequence). In DNA, the CDR3 is TGTGCCAGCAGCTTAGGTCCGGTTGGAAACACCATATATTTT. It is translated as CASSLGPVGNTIYF.

This clonotype has just a few counts. The rearrangement joins TRBV6-5 to TRBJ1-2; TRBD1 might be the D (6 bases). Germline V gene sequence: CDR1 MNHEY, CDR2 SVGAGI. The germline V and J ends were trimmed by 0 bases and 5 bases, with 19 bases remaining between them. The CDR3 runs 17 residues. In DNA, the CDR3 is TGTGCCAGCAGTTACTCGGGGGCTCCCTCAATCCGTTATGGCTACACCTTC. Protein: CASSYSGAPSIRYGYTF.

This clonotype was seen at least ten times. The gene calls are TRBV7-9 and TRBJ1-1; D gene ambiguous. CDR3 length: 15 residues. CDR1 is SEHNR, CDR2 FQNEAQ, per germline (reference sequence). Trimming shortened V by 6 bases and J by 4 bases, and 18 bases separated the two germline ends. CDR3 in DNA: TGTGCCAGCAGTTCGACTGGGGATGGAGGCACTGAAGCTTTCTTT. Translation: CASSSTGDGGTEAFF. The whole variable domain, filled in from reference TRBV7-9 and TRBJ1-1, reads DTGVSQNPRHKITKRGQNVTFRCDPISEHNRLYWYRQTLGQGPEFLTYFQNEAQLEKSRLLSDRFSAERPKGSFSTLEIQRTEQGDSAMYLCASSSTGDGGTEAFFGQGTRLTVV.

This clonotype was detected ten times or more. The CDR3, as DNA: TGTGCCAGCAGCTTAACACCGAACACTGAAGCTTTCTTT. Translated, it gives CASSLTPNTEAFF. The rearrangement links TRBV7-3 to TRBJ1-1; D not resolved. CDR1 and CDR2 (germline): SGHTA, FQGTGA. The CDR3 is made up of 13 amino acids. Trimming stripped 0 bases from V and 1 base from J, with 3 bases between.

This chain's CDR3 is CASSPTGQNPGGETQYF. CDR3 DNA: TGTGCCAGCAGCCCTACCGGGCAGAACCCCGGGGGGGAGACCCAGTACTTC. This chain links TRBV9 with TRBJ2-5, with 7 bases aligning to TRBD2. This CDR3 is 17 amino acids long. V lost 4 bases, J lost 5 bases, and 17 bases stayed unmatched. Germline V lookup: CDR1 SGDLS, CDR2 YYNGEE.

This clonotype was seen ten or more times. V usage is TRBV24-1 and J usage is TRBJ1-5; 8 positions match TRBD1. CDR1 is KGHDR, CDR2 SFDVKD, per germline. J was trimmed by 3 bases and V by 1 base; bases with no gene match: 10. This CDR3 is 18 amino acids long. CDR3 sequence reads: CATSDFKPKTGDNQPQHF. CDR3 DNA: TGTGCCACCAGTGATTTCAAGCCCAAGACAGGGGACAATCAGCCCCAGCATTTT.

This chain joins TRBV6-2 or TRBV6-3 and TRBJ2-7; either TRBD1 or TRBD2 may fit D (6 bases each). This CDR3 region has 15 residues. Trimming stripped 7 bases from V and 0 bases from J, with 16 bases between. The germline gives CDR1 MNHEY, CDR2 SVGEGT. The CDR3 region is CASTTGGWSSYEQYF. CDR3 DNA: TGTGCCAGCACCACCGGGGGCTGGAGCTCCTACGAGCAGTACTTC.

This clonotype was detected only a few times. This chain uses TRBV14 with TRBJ1-1; D is unclear. This CDR3 is built from 15 residues. Between the trimmed V and J ends, which lost 6 bases and 0 bases, there was a span of 14 bases. The germline V gene has CDR1 SGHDN and CDR2 FVKESK. The CDR3 nucleotides read TGTGCCAGCAGTCCCCTTGGGCACATGAACACTGAAGCTTTCTTT. Its translation: CASSPLGHMNTEAFF.

The table lists this clonotype with a few counts. The genes are TRBV29-1 and TRBJ2-5, with 9 positions matching TRBD1. Germline CDR1 is SQVTM and CDR2 is ANQGSEA. V trimming: 4 bases; J trimming: 5 bases; junction bases outside the gene matches: 8. CDR3 length: 14 amino acids. The CDR3 is CSVGGGTGRETQYF. Written as DNA, the CDR3 is TGCAGCGTTGGTGGGGGGACAGGGAGGGAGACCCAGTACTTC.

The table lists this clonotype with a few counts. The rearrangement links TRBV20-1 to TRBJ1-1; perhaps TRBD1 as D (5 bases). The CDR3 has 14 residues. The V end lost 3 bases, the J end lost 11 bases, and 22 bases lay between the germline ends. CDR1 and CDR2 (germline): DFQATT, SNEGSKA (reference sequence). The CDR3 loop is CSASTSGTATGAFF. The DNA for the CDR3 is TGCAGTGCTAGCACCTCCGGGACTGCCACCGGGGCTTTCTTT.

This clonotype was detected ten times or more. The chain combines TRBV5-1 with TRBJ2-1; D is perhaps TRBD2 (7 bases). Germline V gene sequence: CDR1 SGHRS, CDR2 YFSETQ. The V and J ends lost 2 bases and 12 bases respectively, with 21 bases between them. This CDR3 has 15 residues. CDR3 DNA: TGCGCCAGCAGCTTCGGACAGACTAGCCCTGCTAGGCAGTTCTTC. Encoded protein: CASSFGQTSPARQFF.

This clonotype showed up many times. The chain carries TRBV4-1 and TRBJ2-7; TRBD1 matches at 11 bases. Germline V gene sequence: CDR1 MGHRA, CDR2 YSYEKL. V gave up 0 bases and J gave up 3 bases; unmatched junction bases: 4. This CDR3 comprises 16 residues. The CDR3 region is CASSQEIGTGGYEQYF. In nucleotides, the CDR3 is TGCGCCAGCAGCCAAGAAATAGGGACAGGGGGCTACGAGCAGTACTTC.

The genes are TRBV5-1 and TRBJ2-7; TRBD1 aligns across 9 bases. The ends lost 0 bases at V and 2 bases at J; junction bases unmatched: 0. The CDR3 has 14 residues. The germline V gene has CDR1 SGHRS and CDR2 YFSETQ. The CDR3 is CASSLGTGAYEQYV. CDR3 DNA: TGCGCCAGCAGCTTGGGGACAGGGGCCTACGAGCAGTACGTC.

This rearrangement joins TRBV21-1 to TRBJ2-7; TRBD1, the D gene given by the table, was not confirmed from the DNA. TRBV21-1 is labeled a pseudogene. This CDR3 contains 15 residues. The CDR3 nucleotides read TGTGCCAGCAGCAAATATCAGGGGGCGCTCCACGAGCAGTACTTC. Residues: CASSKYQGALHEQYF.